The source of this T cell receptor (beta chain) is a study of T-cell reconstitution after alpha-beta-depleted transplantation in children. This clonotype has a handful of counts. CDR3 size: 15 residues. Germline V gene data show CDR1 as MNHNS and CDR2 as SASEGT. Trimming took off 0 bases at V and 5 bases at J, with 10 bases between the two ends. For TCRbeta, the library was prepared with unique molecular identifiers. TCRdb processed the PCR reads anew with MiXCR; each CDR3 protein has one entry. The data contain 450,000 to 600,000 distinct CDR3 sequences, approximately 32% of them singletons. This sample comprised PBMCs from the stem cell graft donor, obtained from the stem cell graft. The chain links TRBV6-1 to TRBJ1-4; D might be TRBD1 (6 bases). The sequence was obtained from a human donor who donated a stem cell graft to a child with aplastic anemia. CDR3 nucleotides: TGTGCCAGCAGTGAAGCCGGGGGCCAGAATGAAAAACTGTTTTTT. Translating gives CASSEAGGQNEKLFF.